The 32 T cell receptor beta chains given below trace back to one sample, sequenced in a study of OX40 agonist ivuxolimab in advanced cancers. Data came from immunoSEQ multiplex PCR; TCRdb stores just in-frame clones and leaves some out. The sample has 65,000 to 95,000 clones; around 83% are singletons. Specimen: CD4+ or CD8+ T cells sorted from blood, collected in a trial of the OX40 agonist ivuxolimab. The receptors shown here come from an adult with an advanced solid tumor such as melanoma, head and neck, liver or kidney cancer.

The V call is TRBV10-3, the J call TRBJ2-2, with 10 positions matching TRBD2. Germline CDR1 reads ENHRY; CDR2 reads SYGVKD. V lost 4 bases to trimming and J lost 3 bases; unmatched junction nucleotides: 8. The CDR3 spans 17 residues. The CDR3: CAISAAPGTSDTGELFF. As DNA, the CDR3 is TGTGCCATCAGTGCCGCCCCCGGGACTAGCGACACCGGGGAGCTGTTTTTT.

V usage is TRBV7-2 and J usage is TRBJ2-3, with 7 bases lining up with TRBD2. V dropped 6 bases and J dropped 0; count of bases not matched to a gene: 6. Germline V lookup: CDR1 SGHTA, CDR2 FQGNSA. The length of the CDR3 is 15 residues. The CDR3 coding sequence is TGTGCCAGCAGTCTACTAGCGCTTAGCACAGATACGCAGTATTTT. This gives the protein CASSLLALSTDTQYF. Full variable domain (rest looked up from reference TRBV7-2 and TRBJ2-3): GAGVSQSPSNKVTEKGKDVELRCDPISGHTALYWYRQSLGQGLEFLIYFQGNSAPDKSGLPSDRFSAERTGGSVSTLTIQRTQQEDSAVYLCASSLLALSTDTQYFGPGTRLTVL.

The chain recombines TRBV19 with TRBJ1-5; 11 bases align to TRBD1. Germline CDR1 and CDR2: LNHDA and SQIVND (reference sequence). The CDR3 has 16 amino acids. Germline trimming cut 4 bases from V and 6 bases from J; bases unmatched to any gene: 8. The CDR3 here is CASSTWTGGSSQPQHF. In DNA form, the CDR3 reads TGTGCCAGTAGTACATGGACAGGGGGCTCGAGTCAGCCCCAGCATTTT. The full variable domain, its missing parts supplied by reference TRBV19 and TRBJ1-5, is DGGITQSPKYLFRKEGQNVTLSCEQNLNHDAMYWYRQDPGQGLRLIYYSQIVNDFQKGDIAEGYSVSREKKESFPLTVTSAQKNPTAFYLCASSTWTGGSSQPQHFGDGTRLSIL.

The sample holds one count of this clone. The J gene is TRBJ1-5, the V gene TRBV30; D gene ambiguous. Looked up from germline, CDR1 is GTSNPN and CDR2 is SVGIG (reference sequence). V was trimmed by 4 bases and J by 0 bases, leaving 13 bases between them. This CDR3 contains 15 residues. The CDR3 protein is CAWKGSPYSNQPQHF. The CDR3 DNA is TGTGCCTGGAAAGGCAGCCCTTATAGCAATCAGCCCCAGCATTTT.

Details on this clone: Compared with germline, one end of the junction differs, possibly owing to a read error. The CDR3 nucleotides are TGTGCCGGCTCACGTCGGACAGGCCAAGAGACCCAGTACTTC. Its translation is CAGSRRTGQETQYF. This chain uses TRBV18 with TRBJ2-5, with 7 bases matching TRBD1. Germline loops: CDR1 KGHSH, CDR2 LQKENI. This CDR3 is built from 14 residues.

The V and J genes are TRBV28 and TRBJ1-1; D uncertain. This CDR3 has 15 amino acids. The V end was cut by 9 bases, the J end by 2 bases, with 19 bases between. Germline V gene lookup returns CDR1 MDHEN and CDR2 SYDVKM. CDR3 nucleotides: TGTGCCAGTTCGAGCCGGGCAGTAATTAACACTGAAGCTTTCTTT. It yields the protein CASSSRAVINTEAFF.

The chain carries TRBV6-5 and TRBJ2-1; 9 nucleotides match TRBD1. This CDR3 spans 15 amino acids. With V trimmed by 4 bases and J by 7 bases, 8 bases remained unmatched. The V gene's germline CDR1 is MNHEY and CDR2 SVGAGI. CDR3 in DNA: TGTGCCAGCAGTTCCCCCGGGACAGGGTCGAATGAGCAGTTCTTC. This codes for CASSSPGTGSNEQFF.

This chain links TRBV4-2 with TRBJ2-3; 7 bases map to TRBD1. There are 16 residues in the CDR3. CDR1 is LGHNA and CDR2 is YNFKEQ in the germline V gene. Trimming at V came to 1 base and at J to 3 bases, leaving 7 bases not matched to a gene. The CDR3, as DNA: TGTGCCAGCAGCCAAGGAAGGGGGCGAGGGACAGATACGCAGTATTTT. It yields the protein CASSQGRGRGTDTQYF.

Regarding this clone: This sample includes further DNA sequences coding for the same CDR3. The rearrangement links TRBV28 to TRBJ2-6, with D possibly matching TRBD1 (6 bases). This CDR3 is built from 15 residues. Trimming cost V 5 bases and J 0 bases, with 8 bases left between them. CDR1 and CDR2 from the germline V gene are MDHEN and SYDVKM. The CDR3 sequence is CASSPDSSGANVLTF. The CDR3 coding sequence is TGTGCCAGCAGTCCGGACAGCTCTGGGGCCAACGTCCTGACTTTC.

The chain joins TRBV28 to TRBJ1-2; D might be TRBD1 (6 bases). The CDR3 is 13 amino acids. V was clipped by 8 bases and J by 2 bases, with 12 bases between them. Germline V gene sequence: CDR1 MDHEN, CDR2 SYDVKM. CDR3 sequence: CASVSGTNYGYTF. The CDR3 DNA reads TGTGCCAGCGTGAGCGGGACAAACTATGGCTACACCTTC.

This clone was found a few times. V is TRBV7-6 and J is TRBJ1-6; perhaps TRBD1 as D (5 bases). Trimming removed 0 bases from V and 14 bases from J, with 20 bases in between. The germline V gene encodes CDR1 SGHVS and CDR2 FNYEAQ. CDR3 size: 16 residues. CDR3 residues: CASSLARGDSPLTLHF. In nucleotides, the CDR3 is TGTGCCAGCAGCTTAGCGCGGGGGGATAGCCCTTTAACCCTCCACTTT.

The CDR3 region is CASSASGSGTDTQYF. CDR3 DNA: TGTGCCAGTAGTGCAAGCGGGAGCGGAACAGATACGCAGTATTTT. The chain combines TRBV19 with TRBJ2-3, with 8 bases lining up with TRBD2. J gave up 3 bases and V 5 bases, and 7 bases lay outside the gene matches. Germline CDR1 is LNHDA and CDR2 is SQIVND (reference sequence). CDR3 length: 15 amino acids.

The rearrangement joins TRBV7-9 to TRBJ2-5, with a possible D match to TRBD1 (6 bases). The CDR3 contains 15 residues. The germline gives CDR1 SEHNR, CDR2 FQNEAQ (reference sequence). Between the trimmed V and J ends, which lost 1 base and 5 bases, there was a span of 14 bases. The CDR3 region is CASSLGQGFPETQYF. CDR3 in DNA: TGTGCCAGCAGCTTAGGGCAGGGGTTTCCGGAGACCCAGTACTTC.

The rearrangement links TRBV27 to TRBJ2-2, with D maybe TRBD1 (6 bases). Looked up from germline, CDR1 is MNHEY and CDR2 is SMNVEV (reference sequence). With 5 bases removed from V and 4 bases from J, the gap between germline ends came to 8 bases. CDR3 length: 13 amino acids. The CDR3 loop reads CASSVRGTGELFF. The CDR3 bases are TGTGCCAGCAGTGTCAGGGGCACCGGGGAGCTGTTTTTT.

This chain uses TRBV30 with TRBJ1-1, with 7 bases aligning to TRBD1. The CDR3 contains 16 residues. V gave up 3 bases and J gave up 2 bases; unmatched junction bases: 12. Germline values: CDR1 GTSNPN, CDR2 SVGIG (reference sequence). CDR3 coding DNA: TGTGCCTGGAGGGGGACAGTCGGGACCCTTAACACTGAAGCTTTCTTT. Protein product: CAWRGTVGTLNTEAFF.

This clone was counted ten times or more. This chain links TRBV6-1 with TRBJ1-1, with 7 bases that match TRBD1. The V gene's germline CDR1 is MNHNS and CDR2 SASEGT. J gave up 7 bases and V 3 bases, and 8 bases lay outside the gene matches. CDR3 length: 14 residues. The DNA of the CDR3 is TGTGCCAGCAGTGACTCCGCCACAGGGGATGAAGCTTTCTTT. Its translation: CASSDSATGDEAFF.

CDR3 nucleotides: TGTGCCAGTAGTATTGGGGTAGGGCAGCCCCAGCATTTT. This sequence encodes CASSIGVGQPQHF. The chain joins TRBV19 to TRBJ1-5; the D is unclear. CDR1 is LNHDA and CDR2 is SQIVND in the germline V gene (reference sequence). The CDR3 runs to 13 residues. The V and J ends lost 3 bases and 7 bases respectively, with 10 bases between them.

The rearrangement uses TRBV4-3 and TRBJ1-4; the match to TRBD1 covers 8 bases. The J segment lost 4 bases and the V segment lost 4 bases, leaving 2 bases of the junction unmatched. CDR3 size: 14 residues. Looked up from germline, CDR1 is LGHNA and CDR2 is YSLEER. CDR3 residues: CASSPGQGNEKLFF. CDR3 DNA sequence: TGCGCCAGCAGCCCTGGACAGGGTAATGAAAAACTGTTTTTT.

The gene calls are TRBV18 and TRBJ1-1; TRBD1 agrees at 9 bases. This CDR3 has 13 amino acids. The ends lost 6 bases at V and 5 bases at J; junction bases unmatched: 4. CDR1 KGHSH and CDR2 LQKENI come from the germline V gene. The CDR3 loop reads CASSPDRGTEAFF. Here the CDR3 DNA reads TGTGCCAGCTCGCCTGACAGGGGGACTGAAGCTTTCTTT.

The rearrangement joins TRBV27 to TRBJ2-1, with a possible D match to TRBD1 (6 bases). Per the germline V gene, CDR1 is MNHEY and CDR2 is SMNVEV (reference sequence). Trimming shortened V by 2 bases and J by 6 bases, and 11 bases separated the two germline ends. The CDR3 runs 14 residues. The CDR3 sequence: CASSLPDSRNEQFF. In DNA, the CDR3 is TGTGCCAGCAGTTTACCGGACAGTCGCAATGAGCAGTTCTTC.

This clone was counted between two and nine times. The chain employs TRBV18 and TRBJ2-5; 10 bases align to TRBD2. V was pared by 6 bases and J by 3 bases, with 7 bases of the junction left unmatched. The CDR3 runs to 15 residues. Germline CDR1 and CDR2: KGHSH and LQKENI. CDR3 bases: TGTGCCAGCTCGTCCGGGACTAGCGTTAAAGAGACCCAGTACTTC. It specifies CASSSGTSVKETQYF.

The chain recombines TRBV29-1 with TRBJ2-1, with D unresolved. CDR3 size: 12 residues. Trimming took 1 base from V and 6 from J, leaving 7 bases between them. CDR1 SQVTM and CDR2 ANQGSEA come from the germline V gene. DNA for the CDR3: TGCAGCGTTGAAGGGCAGCTCAATGAGCAGTTCTTC. Its translation: CSVEGQLNEQFF.

This clone was seen just once. This chain connects TRBV30 to TRBJ2-7, with 13 bases identical to TRBD2. This CDR3 has 15 residues. J was trimmed by 3 bases and V by 3 bases; bases with no gene match: 5. From germline, CDR1 is GTSNPN and CDR2 SVGIG (reference sequence). The CDR3 here is CAWRGTSGAFYEQYF. The CDR3 coding sequence is TGTGCCTGGAGGGGGACTAGCGGGGCTTTCTACGAGCAGTACTTC.

The rearrangement uses TRBV12-2 and TRBJ2-4; the DNA was not used to check the table's D call, TRBD1. TRBV12-2 is a listed pseudogene. This CDR3 comprises 20 residues. The CDR3: CASRLPEGQGGKFAKNIQYF. The CDR3, as DNA: TGTGCAAGTCGCCTTCCCGAGGGACAGGGGGGGAAGTTCGCCAAAAACATTCAGTACTTC.

This rearrangement joins TRBV6-1 to TRBJ2-1; D assignment may be TRBD1 or TRBD2 (6 bases each). V was cut by 3 bases and J by 4 bases, with 16 bases left in between. CDR1 is MNHNS, CDR2 SASEGT, per germline. This CDR3 region has 16 residues. The CDR3 region is CASSDYGGYTYNEQFF. The CDR3 DNA follows: TGTGCCAGCAGTGATTACGGGGGCTATACTTACAATGAGCAGTTCTTC.

Only one count was recorded for this clone. This rearrangement joins TRBV6-5 to TRBJ2-7; D unresolved. CDR3 length: 14 residues. Germline values: CDR1 MNHEY, CDR2 SVGAGI. Deletions cut 5 bases from V and 1 base from J, with 12 bases between. This CDR3 reads CASSTRTSSYEQYF. The CDR3 DNA sequence: TGTGCCAGCAGTACCAGGACCTCTTCCTACGAGCAGTACTTC.

This clone turned up a few times. The chain recombines TRBV6-6 with TRBJ1-5; no firm D call. This CDR3 spans 14 amino acids. V lost 5 bases and J lost 3, with 11 bases in between. Looked up from germline, CDR1 is MNHNY and CDR2 is SVGAGI (reference sequence). This CDR3 reads CASSSPGLNQPQHF. DNA for the CDR3: TGTGCCAGCAGTAGCCCGGGCCTCAATCAGCCCCAGCATTTT.

This chain links TRBV19 with TRBJ1-1; the D is unclear. V lost 3 bases and J lost 1, with 3 bases in between. The V gene's germline CDR1 is LNHDA and CDR2 SQIVND (reference sequence). CDR3 size: 12 residues. CDR3 in DNA: TGTGCCAGTAGTATGAGGAACACTGAAGCTTTCTTT. This codes for CASSMRNTEAFF.

V usage is TRBV6-6 and J usage is TRBJ2-2, with TRBD1 identical over 7 bases. The germline CDR1 and CDR2 sequences are MNHNY and SVGAGI (reference sequence). The CDR3 is 16 residues long. V shed 6 bases, J shed 0 bases, and the junction held 7 bases outside the gene matches. The CDR3 reads CASSPHGTANTGELFF. DNA of the CDR3: TGTGCCAGCAGCCCTCATGGGACAGCGAACACCGGGGAGCTGTTTTTT.

The V and J genes are TRBV6-6 and TRBJ1-1; D is perhaps TRBD1 (6 bases). Germline CDR1 reads MNHNY; CDR2 reads SVGAGI (reference sequence). The CDR3 is 15 residues long. Trimming removed 0 bases at V and 2 bases at J, with 10 bases between. The CDR3 nucleotides are TGTGCCAGCAGTTACTCGGGCGGGGGCAACACTGAAGCTTTCTTT. This encodes CASSYSGGGNTEAFF.

This clone was observed a few times. The V call is TRBV5-4, the J call TRBJ1-6; 7 bases agree with TRBD1. Germline V CDR1 and CDR2: SGHNT, YYREEE (reference sequence). The length of the CDR3 is 16 residues. The V gene end was trimmed by 2 bases and the J gene end by 11 bases; junction bases not matched to a gene: 13. CDR3 in DNA: TGTGCCAGCAGCTTTGGTTCAGGGGGGCTTGGGACACCCCTCCACTTT. Amino acids: CASSFGSGGLGTPLHF. Variable domain in full (rest from reference TRBV5-4 and TRBJ1-6): ETGVTQSPTHLIKTRGQQVTLRCSSQSGHNTVSWYQQALGQGPQFIFQYYREEENGRGNFPPRFSGLQFPNYSSELNVNALELDDSALYLCASSFGSGGLGTPLHFGNGTRLTVT.

The V call is TRBV5-4, the J call TRBJ1-2; D gene ambiguous. The V end lost 4 bases, the J end lost 3 bases, and 10 bases lay between the germline ends. Germline CDR1 SGHNT, CDR2 YYREEE (reference sequence). This CDR3 comprises 13 residues. CDR3 sequence reads: CASSADWDYGYTF. The CDR3 DNA reads TGTGCCAGCAGCGCGGACTGGGACTATGGCTACACCTTC.